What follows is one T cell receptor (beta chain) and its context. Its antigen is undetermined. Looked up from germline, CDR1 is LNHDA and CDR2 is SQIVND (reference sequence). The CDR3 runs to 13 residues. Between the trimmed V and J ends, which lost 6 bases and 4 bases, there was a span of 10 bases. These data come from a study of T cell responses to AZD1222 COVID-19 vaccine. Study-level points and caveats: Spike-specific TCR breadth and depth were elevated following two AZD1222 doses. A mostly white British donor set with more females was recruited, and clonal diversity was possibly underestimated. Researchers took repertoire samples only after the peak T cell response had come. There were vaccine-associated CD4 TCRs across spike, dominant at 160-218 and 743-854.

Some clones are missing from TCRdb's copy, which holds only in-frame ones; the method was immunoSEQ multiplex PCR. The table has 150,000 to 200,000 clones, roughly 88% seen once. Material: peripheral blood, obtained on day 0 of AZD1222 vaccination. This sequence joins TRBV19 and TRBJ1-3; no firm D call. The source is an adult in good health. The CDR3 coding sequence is TGTGCCAGTAGGTCGGCGGGGGGAAACACCATATATTTT. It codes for CASRSAGGNTIYF. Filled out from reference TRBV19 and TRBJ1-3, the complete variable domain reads DGGITQSPKYLFRKEGQNVTLSCEQNLNHDAMYWYRQDPGQGLRLIYYSQIVNDFQKGDIAEGYSVSREKKESFPLTVTSAQKNPTAFYLCASRSAGGNTIYFGEGSWLTVV.